This T cell receptor (beta chain) emerged from a study of cytomegalovirus exposure and HLA in healthy donors. With 6 bases clipped from V and 4 bases from J, the junction kept 9 bases outside the gene matches. Germline V gene sequence: CDR1 LNHNV, CDR2 YYDKDF (reference sequence). The CDR3 is made up of 14 amino acids. The PCR had 60 Vbeta and 13 Jbeta primers. Sequenced by immunoSEQ multiplex PCR; TCRdb stores in-frame clones only, minus some. The sample yields under 110,000 clones, 65% to 80% seen once. Input material: PBMCs. The chain uses TRBV15 and TRBJ2-7; TRBD2 matches at 7 bases. The TCR comes from a male donor in good health and CMV-seropositive. DNA for the CDR3: TGTGCCACCAGGGTGGCTAGCGGTACTTACGAGCAGTACTTC. This codes for CATRVASGTYEQYF.